What follows are 6 T cell receptor beta chains derived from one specimen sequenced in a study of identical twins. TCRdb itself ran the 5' RACE reads through MiXCR, one entry per CDR3 protein. The table includes 420,000 or so distinct CDR3 sequences, less than 20% detected once. The source material was naive T cells sorted from blood. The source of these receptors is a man aged 50 or older in good health.

This clonotype was detected a few times. V usage is TRBV12-3 or TRBV12-4 and J usage is TRBJ2-1; 13 nucleotides match TRBD2. The CDR3 loop spans 17 amino acids. The V segment lost 3 bases and the J segment 6 bases; nucleotides outside the gene matches: 8. Written as DNA, the CDR3 is TGTGCCAGCAGTTTTCCCGGGACTAGCGGGGCCTCCAATGAGCAGTTCTTC. Encoded protein: CASSFPGTSGASNEQFF.

This clonotype was recorded at least ten times. The chain combines TRBV5-1 with TRBJ1-1; D remains ambiguous. The V end lost 0 bases, the J end lost 2 bases, and 8 bases lay between the germline ends. CDR1 SGHRS and CDR2 YFSETQ come from the germline V gene. The CDR3 consists of 14 residues. CDR3 nucleotides: TGCGCCAGCAGCTTGGGGGCAGCCAACACTGAAGCTTTCTTT. Translation: CASSLGAANTEAFF.

The V call is TRBV27, the J call TRBJ2-1, with 16 bases identical to TRBD2. The CDR3 spans 17 residues. CDR1 is MNHEY and CDR2 is SMNVEV in the germline V gene (reference sequence). The J segment lost 7 bases and the V segment lost 5 bases, leaving 8 bases of the junction unmatched. CDR3 nucleotide sequence: TGTGCCAGCAGTCCGAAGGGACTAGCGGGAGGGTGGAATGAGCAGTTCTTC. Its translation: CASSPKGLAGGWNEQFF.

The gene calls are TRBV11-2 and TRBJ2-7; the match to TRBD2 covers 16 bases. The CDR3 contains 18 residues. Germline values: CDR1 SGHAT, CDR2 FQNNGV. J lost 6 bases, V lost 2 bases, and 10 bases had no gene match. CDR3 loop: CASSLLGTSGRVWGEQYF. The CDR3 bases are TGTGCCAGCAGCTTACTAGGGACTAGCGGGAGGGTTTGGGGCGAGCAGTACTTC.

This clonotype has a handful of counts. The rearrangement uses TRBV5-5 and TRBJ2-7, with D possibly being TRBD2 (6 bases). CDR3 size: 14 residues. V was shortened by 4 bases and J by 3 bases, with 14 bases between the two germline ends. CDR1 is SGHKS, CDR2 YYEKEE, per germline (reference sequence). DNA for the CDR3: TGTGCCAGCAGCGAGACCGGGAGCAGCTACGAGCAGTACTTC. Its protein product is CASSETGSSYEQYF.

This clonotype was counted between two and nine times. CDR3 sequence: CSVEGGQGVTGELFF. Here the CDR3 DNA reads TGCAGCGTTGAGGGCGGACAGGGGGTCACCGGGGAGCTGTTTTTT. The rearrangement uses TRBV29-1 and TRBJ2-2; 10 nucleotides align to TRBD1. CDR3 size: 15 residues. The germline V gene has CDR1 SQVTM and CDR2 ANQGSEA. J was trimmed by 4 bases and V by 3 bases; bases with no gene match: 5.